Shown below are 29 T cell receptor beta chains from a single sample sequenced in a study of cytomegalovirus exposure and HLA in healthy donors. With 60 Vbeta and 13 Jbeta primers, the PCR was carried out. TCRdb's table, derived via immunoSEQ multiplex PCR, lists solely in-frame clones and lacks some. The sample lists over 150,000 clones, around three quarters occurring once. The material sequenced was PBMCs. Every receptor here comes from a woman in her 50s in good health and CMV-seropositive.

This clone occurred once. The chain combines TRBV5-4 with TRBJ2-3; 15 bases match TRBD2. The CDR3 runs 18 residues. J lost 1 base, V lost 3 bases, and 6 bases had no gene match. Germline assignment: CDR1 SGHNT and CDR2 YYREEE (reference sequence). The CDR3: CASSYGLAGGPGTDTQYF. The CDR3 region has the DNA TGTGCCAGCAGCTATGGACTAGCGGGGGGGCCGGGCACAGATACGCAGTATTTT.

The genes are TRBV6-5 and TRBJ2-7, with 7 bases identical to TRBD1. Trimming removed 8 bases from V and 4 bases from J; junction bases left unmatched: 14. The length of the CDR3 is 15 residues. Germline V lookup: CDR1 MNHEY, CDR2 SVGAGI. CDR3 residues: CASSRYPGQKYEQYF. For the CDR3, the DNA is TGTGCCAGCTCCCGTTATCCGGGACAGAAATACGAGCAGTACTTC.

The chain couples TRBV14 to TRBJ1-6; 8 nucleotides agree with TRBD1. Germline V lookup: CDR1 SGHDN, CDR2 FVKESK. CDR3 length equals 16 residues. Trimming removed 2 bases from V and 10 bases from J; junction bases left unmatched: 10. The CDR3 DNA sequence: TGTGCCAGCAGCCAAAGTATCCAGGGGGCTTGGTCACCCCTCCACTTT. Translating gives CASSQSIQGAWSPLHF. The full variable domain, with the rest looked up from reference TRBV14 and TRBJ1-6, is EAGVTQFPSHSVIEKGQTVTLRCDPISGHDNLYWYRRVMGKEIKFLLHFVKESKQDESGMPNNRFLAERTGGTYSTLKVQPAELEDSGVYFCASSQSIQGAWSPLHFGNGTRLTVT.

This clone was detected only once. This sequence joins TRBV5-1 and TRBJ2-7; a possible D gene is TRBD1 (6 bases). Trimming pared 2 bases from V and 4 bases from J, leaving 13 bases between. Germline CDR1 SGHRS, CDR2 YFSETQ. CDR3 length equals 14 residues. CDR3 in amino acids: CASSFGQGWYEQYF. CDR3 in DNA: TGCGCCAGCAGCTTTGGGCAGGGGTGGTACGAGCAGTACTTC.

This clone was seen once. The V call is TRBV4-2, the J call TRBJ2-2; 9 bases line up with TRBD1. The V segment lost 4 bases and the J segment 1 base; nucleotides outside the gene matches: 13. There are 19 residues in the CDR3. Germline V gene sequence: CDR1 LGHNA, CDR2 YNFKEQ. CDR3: CASSLHTGGSSMNTGELFF. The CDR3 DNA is TGTGCCAGCAGCCTACATACAGGGGGCAGTTCGATGAACACCGGGGAGCTGTTTTTT.

The CDR3 nucleotides read TGTGCCAGCAGAACGCCGGGACAGGGGTCCTACGAGCAGTACTTC. This encodes CASRTPGQGSYEQYF. The chain couples TRBV2 to TRBJ2-7, with 10 bases matching TRBD1. Per the germline V gene, CDR1 is SNHLY and CDR2 is FYNNEI. The CDR3 is 15 amino acids. V was clipped by 6 bases and J by 1 base; unmatched bases: 6.

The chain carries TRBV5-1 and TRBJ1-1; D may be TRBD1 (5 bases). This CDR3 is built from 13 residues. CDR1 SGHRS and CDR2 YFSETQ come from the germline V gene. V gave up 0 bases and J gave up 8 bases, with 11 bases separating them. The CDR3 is CASSLVVTDEAFF. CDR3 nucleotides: TGCGCCAGCAGCTTGGTTGTGACAGACGAAGCTTTCTTT.

The CDR3 region has the DNA TGTGCCAGCAGCTCCCAATCGTACTCAGATACGCAGTATTTT. This encodes CASSSQSYSDTQYF. The genes are TRBV11-3 and TRBJ2-3, with D hard to call. The CDR3 loop spans 14 amino acids. Germline V lookup: CDR1 SGHNT, CDR2 YENEEA. The V and J ends lost 4 bases and 4 bases respectively, with 12 bases between them. Filled out from reference TRBV11-3 and TRBJ2-3, the complete variable domain reads EAGVVQSPRYKIIEKKQPVAFWCNPISGHNTLYWYLQNLGQGPELLIRYENEEAVDDSQLPKDRFSAERLKGVDSTLKIQPAELGDSAVYLCASSSQSYSDTQYFGPGTRLTVL.

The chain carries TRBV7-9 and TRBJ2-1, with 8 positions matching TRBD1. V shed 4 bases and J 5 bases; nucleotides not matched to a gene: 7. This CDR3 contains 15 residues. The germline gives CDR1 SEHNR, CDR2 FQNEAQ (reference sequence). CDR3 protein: CASSSWTGPHNEQFF. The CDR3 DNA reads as TGTGCCAGCAGCTCCTGGACAGGGCCCCACAATGAGCAGTTCTTC. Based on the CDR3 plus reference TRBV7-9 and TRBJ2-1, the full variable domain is DTGVSQNPRHKITKRGQNVTFRCDPISEHNRLYWYRQTLGQGPEFLTYFQNEAQLEKSRLLSDRFSAERPKGSFSTLEIQRTEQGDSAMYLCASSSWTGPHNEQFFGPGTRLTVL.

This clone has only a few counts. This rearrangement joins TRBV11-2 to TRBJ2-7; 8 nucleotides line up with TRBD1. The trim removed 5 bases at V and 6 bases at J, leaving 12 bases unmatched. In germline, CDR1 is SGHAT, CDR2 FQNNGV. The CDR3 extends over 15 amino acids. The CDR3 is CASSRWRDRQAEQYF. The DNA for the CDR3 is TGTGCCAGCAGCCGCTGGAGGGACAGGCAGGCCGAGCAGTACTTC. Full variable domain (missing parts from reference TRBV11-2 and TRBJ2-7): EAGVAQSPRYKIIEKRQSVAFWCNPISGHATLYWYQQILGQGPKLLIQFQNNGVVDDSQLPKDRFSAERLKGVDSTLKIQPAKLEDSAVYLCASSRWRDRQAEQYFGPGTRLTVT.

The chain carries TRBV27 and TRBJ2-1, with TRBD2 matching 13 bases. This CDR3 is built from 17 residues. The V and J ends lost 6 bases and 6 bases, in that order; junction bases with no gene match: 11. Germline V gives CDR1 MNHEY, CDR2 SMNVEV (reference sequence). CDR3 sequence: CASSLNLGLAGANEQFF. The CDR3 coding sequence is TGTGCCAGCAGCCTCAACCTTGGACTAGCGGGAGCCAATGAGCAGTTCTTC.

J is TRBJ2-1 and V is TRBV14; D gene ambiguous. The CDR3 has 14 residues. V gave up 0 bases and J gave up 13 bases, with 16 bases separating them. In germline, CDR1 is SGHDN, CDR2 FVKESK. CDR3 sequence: CASSQDISAGNQFF. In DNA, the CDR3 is TGTGCCAGCAGCCAAGATATTTCGGCAGGCAACCAGTTCTTC.

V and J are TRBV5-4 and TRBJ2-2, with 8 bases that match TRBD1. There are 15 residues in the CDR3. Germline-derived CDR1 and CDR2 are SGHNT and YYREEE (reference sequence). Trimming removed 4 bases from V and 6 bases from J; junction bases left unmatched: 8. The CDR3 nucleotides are TGTGCCAGCAGCCCGGGACAGGTCCTGTCCGGGGAGCTGTTTTTT. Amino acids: CASSPGQVLSGELFF.

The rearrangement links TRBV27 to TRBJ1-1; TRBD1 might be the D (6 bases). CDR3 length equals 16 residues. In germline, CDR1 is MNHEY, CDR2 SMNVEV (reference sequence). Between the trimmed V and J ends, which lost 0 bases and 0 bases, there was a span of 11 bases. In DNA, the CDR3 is TGTGCCAGCAGTTTATCGGCAGGGACACTGAACACTGAAGCTTTCTTT. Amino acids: CASSLSAGTLNTEAFF.

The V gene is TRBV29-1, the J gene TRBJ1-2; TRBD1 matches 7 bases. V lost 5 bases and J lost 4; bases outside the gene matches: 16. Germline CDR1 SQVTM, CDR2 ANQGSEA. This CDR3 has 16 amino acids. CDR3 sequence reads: CSVWVPKITGAYGYTF. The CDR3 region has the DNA TGCAGCGTTTGGGTACCTAAGATTACAGGGGCCTATGGCTACACCTTC.

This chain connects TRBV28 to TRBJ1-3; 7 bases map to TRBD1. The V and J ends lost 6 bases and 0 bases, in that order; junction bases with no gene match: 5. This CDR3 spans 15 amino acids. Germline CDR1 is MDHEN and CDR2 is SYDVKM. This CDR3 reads CASRPGTVSGNTIYF. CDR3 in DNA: TGTGCCAGCAGACCCGGGACAGTCTCTGGAAACACCATATATTTT.

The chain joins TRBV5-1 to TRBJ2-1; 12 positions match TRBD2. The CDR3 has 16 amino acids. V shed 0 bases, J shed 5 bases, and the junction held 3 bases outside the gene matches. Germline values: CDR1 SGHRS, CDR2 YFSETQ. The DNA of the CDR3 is TGCGCCAGCAGCTTGGCCCTAGCGGGGGGGAACAATGAGCAGTTCTTC. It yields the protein CASSLALAGGNNEQFF.

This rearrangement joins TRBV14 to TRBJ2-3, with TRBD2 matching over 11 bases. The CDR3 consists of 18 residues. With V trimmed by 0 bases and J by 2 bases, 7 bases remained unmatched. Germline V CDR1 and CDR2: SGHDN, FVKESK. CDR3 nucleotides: TGTGCCAGCAGCCAAGATATGGGACTAGCGGACTCCACAGATACGCAGTATTTT. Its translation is CASSQDMGLADSTDTQYF.

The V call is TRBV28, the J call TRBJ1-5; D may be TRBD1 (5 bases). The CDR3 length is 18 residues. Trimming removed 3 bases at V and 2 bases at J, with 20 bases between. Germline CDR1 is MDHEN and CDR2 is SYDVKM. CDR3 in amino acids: CASSFQGGIRGGNQPQHF. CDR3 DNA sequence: TGTGCCAGCAGTTTCCAGGGCGGGATCCGTGGTGGCAATCAGCCCCAGCATTTT.

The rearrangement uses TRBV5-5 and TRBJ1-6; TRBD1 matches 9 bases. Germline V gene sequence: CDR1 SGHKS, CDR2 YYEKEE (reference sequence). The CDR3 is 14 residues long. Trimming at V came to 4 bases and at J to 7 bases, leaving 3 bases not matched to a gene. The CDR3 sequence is CASSRTGENSPLHF. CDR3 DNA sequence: TGTGCCAGCAGCCGGACAGGGGAAAATTCACCCCTCCACTTT.

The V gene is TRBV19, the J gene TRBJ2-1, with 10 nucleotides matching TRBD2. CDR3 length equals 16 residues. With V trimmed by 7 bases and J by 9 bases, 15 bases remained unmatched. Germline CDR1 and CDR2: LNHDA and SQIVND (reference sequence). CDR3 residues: CASTPELAGTHGEQFF. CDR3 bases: TGTGCCAGTACCCCTGAACTAGCGGGGACCCACGGTGAGCAGTTCTTC.

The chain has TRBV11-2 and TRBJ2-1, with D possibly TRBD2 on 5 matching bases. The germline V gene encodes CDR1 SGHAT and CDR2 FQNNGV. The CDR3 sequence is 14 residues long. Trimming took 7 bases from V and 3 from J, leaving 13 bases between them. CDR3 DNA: TGTGCCAGCACCCGGACGGGAAACTACAATGAGCAGTTCTTC. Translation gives CASTRTGNYNEQFF.

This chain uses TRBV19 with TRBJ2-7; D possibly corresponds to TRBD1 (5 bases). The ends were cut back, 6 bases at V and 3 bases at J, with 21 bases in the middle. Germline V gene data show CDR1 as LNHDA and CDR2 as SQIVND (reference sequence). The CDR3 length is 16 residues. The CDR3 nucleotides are TGTGCCAGTAGCCCGAAAGGAAGGGGCGGATTCTACGAGCAGTACTTC. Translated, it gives CASSPKGRGGFYEQYF.

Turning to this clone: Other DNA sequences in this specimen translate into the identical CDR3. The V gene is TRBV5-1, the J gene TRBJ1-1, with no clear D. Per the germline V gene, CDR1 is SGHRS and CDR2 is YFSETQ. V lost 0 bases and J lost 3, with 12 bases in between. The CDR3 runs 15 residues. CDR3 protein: CASSLVVGRDTEAFF. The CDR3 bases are TGCGCCAGCAGCTTGGTAGTCGGCCGGGACACTGAAGCTTTCTTT.

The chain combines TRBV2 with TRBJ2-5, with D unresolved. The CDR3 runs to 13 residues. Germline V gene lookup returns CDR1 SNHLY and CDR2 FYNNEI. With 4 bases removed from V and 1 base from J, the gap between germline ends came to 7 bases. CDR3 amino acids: CASSAPVQETQYF. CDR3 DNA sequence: TGTGCCAGCAGTGCCCCGGTCCAAGAGACCCAGTACTTC.

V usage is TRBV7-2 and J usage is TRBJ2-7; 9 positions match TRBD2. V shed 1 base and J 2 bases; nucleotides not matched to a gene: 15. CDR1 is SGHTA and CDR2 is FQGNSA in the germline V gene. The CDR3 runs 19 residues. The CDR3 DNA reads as TGTGCCAGCAGCTTAGTTAACAGGGCGGGAGGGTCCCGTGCCTACGAGCAGTACTTC. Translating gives CASSLVNRAGGSRAYEQYF.

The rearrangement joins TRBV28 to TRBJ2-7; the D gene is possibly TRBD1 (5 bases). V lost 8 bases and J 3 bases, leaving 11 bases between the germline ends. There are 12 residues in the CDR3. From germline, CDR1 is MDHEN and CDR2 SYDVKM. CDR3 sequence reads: CASRTYDYEQYF. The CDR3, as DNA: TGTGCCAGCCGGACATACGACTACGAGCAGTACTTC.

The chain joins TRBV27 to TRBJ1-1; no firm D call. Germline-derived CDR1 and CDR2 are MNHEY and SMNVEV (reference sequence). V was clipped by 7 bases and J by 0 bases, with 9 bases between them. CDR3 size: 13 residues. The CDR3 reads CASTRNMNTEAFF. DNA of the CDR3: TGTGCCAGCACCCGAAACATGAACACTGAAGCTTTCTTT.

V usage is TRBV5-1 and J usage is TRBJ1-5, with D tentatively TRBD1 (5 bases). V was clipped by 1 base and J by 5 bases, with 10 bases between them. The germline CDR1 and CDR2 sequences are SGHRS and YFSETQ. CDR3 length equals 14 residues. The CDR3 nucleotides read TGCGCCAGCAGCTTGCTTGGAGGGGATCAGCCCCAGCATTTT. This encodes CASSLLGGDQPQHF.